Sequencing of this T cell receptor beta chain was carried out in a study of blood T cell repertoires in COVID-19. Study-wide background: Samples representing acute and convalescent COVID-19 were sourced from the United States, Italy and Spain. From T cells, B-cell-depleted T cells, or PBMCs came the material, which was cDNA or gDNA.

The CDR3 covers 15 residues. Germline CDR1 SGHTA, CDR2 FQGNSA. Between the trimmed V and J ends, which lost 5 bases and 8 bases, there was a span of 18 bases. This clone was detected only once. In the study's own analysis: Amplified reference gene primers provided the basis for estimating nucleated cell counts. Sequencing used immunoSEQ multiplex PCR; TCRdb keeps in-frame clones, though not all of them. The DNA gave D and trimming, while V, J and clone size come from that table. The data show about 300,000 clones, with roughly 90% seen just once and 6.4% held by the top ten. The chain combines TRBV7-2 with TRBJ1-4; D ambiguous. This sequence originates from a man younger than 30 who had recovered from COVID-19. The source material was peripheral blood. CDR3 bases: TGTGCCAGCAGCGCGACTACCACCGCCCGCGAAAAACTGTTTTTT. Translated, it gives CASSATTTAREKLFF.